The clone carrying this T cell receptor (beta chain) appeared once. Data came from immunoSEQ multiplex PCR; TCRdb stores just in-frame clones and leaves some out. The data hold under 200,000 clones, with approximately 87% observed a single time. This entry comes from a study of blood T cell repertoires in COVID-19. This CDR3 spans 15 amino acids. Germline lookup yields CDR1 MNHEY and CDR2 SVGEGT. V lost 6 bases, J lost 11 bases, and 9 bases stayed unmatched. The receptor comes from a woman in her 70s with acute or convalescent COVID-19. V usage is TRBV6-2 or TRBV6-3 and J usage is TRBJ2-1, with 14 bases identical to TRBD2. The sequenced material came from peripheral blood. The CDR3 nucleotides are TGTGCCAGCAGCTCCCCGGGACTAGCGGGAGAAAAGCAGTTCTTC. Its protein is CASSSPGLAGEKQFF.